These T cell receptor beta chains were read from a single sample in a study of shared clonotypes between healthy human individuals. Clones were sequenced by immunoSEQ multiplex PCR, and TCRdb holds only the in-frame ones, with some missing. Of about 2.4 million clones listed, 80% to 95% are singletons. Sequenced input: naive CD4+ T cells from PBMCs. Receptors originate from a man younger than 35 in good health. Some clones in this sample may be carry-over from other donors' samples. The CDR3 runs from the conserved cysteine through the conserved F or W. Fields, in order: V gene, D gene, clone size, J gene, CDR3 DNA, CDR3 protein. D genes are given only for firm matches. Rows may omit the clone size; those that give it use once, few, many or a size class.

v_call: TRBV5-1; d_call: -; clone_size: -; j_call: TRBJ2-5; cdr3_nt: TGCGCCAGCAGCTTGGGAAGGGACGAAGAGACCCAGTACTTC; cdr3_aa: CASSLGRDEETQYF
v_call: TRBV6-5; d_call: -; clone_size: -; j_call: TRBJ2-7; cdr3_nt: TGTGCCAGCAGACGCGGGCAGGCAGCCTACGAGCAGTACTTC; cdr3_aa: CASRRGQAAYEQYF
v_call: TRBV29-1; d_call: -; clone_size: -; j_call: TRBJ1-2; cdr3_nt: TGCAGCGCTGGGCCAAGACTGGCCCGAGACGGCTACACCTTC; cdr3_aa: CSAGPRLARDGYTF
v_call: TRBV5-4; d_call: -; clone_size: -; j_call: TRBJ2-7; cdr3_nt: TGTGCCAGCAGCTTGGCCGGGGCAGGCCTTTCCTACGAGCAGTACTTC; cdr3_aa: CASSLAGAGLSYEQYF
v_call: TRBV5-1; d_call: -; clone_size: -; j_call: TRBJ2-5; cdr3_nt: TGCGCCAGCAGCGCGGGGACAGCAGAGACCCAGTACTTC; cdr3_aa: CASSAGTAETQYF
v_call: TRBV15; d_call: -; clone_size: -; j_call: TRBJ2-3; cdr3_nt: TGTGCCACCAGCAGGCTTAGGGGGACCCCCGAACCGACGCAGTATTTT; cdr3_aa: CATSRLRGTPEPTQYF
v_call: TRBV5-6; d_call: -; clone_size: -; j_call: TRBJ1-2; cdr3_nt: TGTGCCAGCCAAGGGCACCGGCTTTATGGCTACACCTTC; cdr3_aa: CASQGHRLYGYTF
v_call: TRBV5-4; d_call: TRBD1; clone_size: -; j_call: TRBJ2-7; cdr3_nt: TGTGCCAGCAGCCGTTCCGGGACAGGGACCTACGAGCAGTACTTC; cdr3_aa: CASSRSGTGTYEQYF
v_call: TRBV29-1; d_call: -; clone_size: -; j_call: TRBJ2-3; cdr3_nt: TGCAGCGTGGATACGGGCACAGATACGCAGTATTTT; cdr3_aa: CSVDTGTDTQYF
v_call: TRBV5-1; d_call: -; clone_size: -; j_call: TRBJ2-3; cdr3_nt: TGCGCCAGCAGCTTGGGCTTTCTCCCAGATACGCAGTATTTT; cdr3_aa: CASSLGFLPDTQYF
v_call: TRBV6-4; d_call: -; clone_size: -; j_call: TRBJ2-3; cdr3_nt: TGTGCCAGCAGTGACAGAGTTTGGGATACGCAGTATTTT; cdr3_aa: CASSDRVWDTQYF
v_call: TRBV4-3; d_call: TRBD1; clone_size: -; j_call: TRBJ2-3; cdr3_nt: TGCGCCAGCAGCCAAGACCCCAGGGGGATGCAGCAGTATTTT; cdr3_aa: CASSQDPRGMQQYF
v_call: TRBV30; d_call: TRBD2; clone_size: -; j_call: TRBJ2-1; cdr3_nt: TGTGCCTGGAATGGACTAGCGGGAAAGAGCTCCTACAATGAGCAGTTCTTC; cdr3_aa: CAWNGLAGKSSYNEQFF
v_call: TRBV6-6; d_call: -; clone_size: -; j_call: TRBJ1-1; cdr3_nt: TGTGCCAGCAGGCTCTCAGGGGCGAACACTGAAGCTTTCTTT; cdr3_aa: CASRLSGANTEAFF
v_call: TRBV28; d_call: -; clone_size: once; j_call: TRBJ1-1; cdr3_nt: TGTGCCAGCAGTTTCGCGGCGCGGCTGAACACTGAAGCTTTCTTT; cdr3_aa: CASSFAARLNTEAFF
v_call: TRBV6-5; d_call: TRBD1; clone_size: once; j_call: TRBJ1-2; cdr3_nt: TGTGCCAGCAGTTGGGGACAGTCCAAAGGCGGCTACACCTTC; cdr3_aa: CASSWGQSKGGYTF
v_call: TRBV4-1; d_call: -; clone_size: once; j_call: TRBJ1-5; cdr3_nt: TGCGCCAGCAGCCCCTTAGAACAGGGCACATATAGCAATCAGCCCCAGCATTTT; cdr3_aa: CASSPLEQGTYSNQPQHF
v_call: TRBV2; d_call: -; clone_size: -; j_call: TRBJ1-5; cdr3_nt: TGTGCCAGTATCAGGTCGATAAATCAGCCCCAGCATTTT; cdr3_aa: CASIRSINQPQHF
v_call: TRBV5-4; d_call: -; clone_size: -; j_call: TRBJ2-3; cdr3_nt: TGTGCCAGCAGCTTGTCTCCGCCAGATACGCAGTATTTT; cdr3_aa: CASSLSPPDTQYF
v_call: TRBV5-1; d_call: -; clone_size: -; j_call: TRBJ2-5; cdr3_nt: TGCGCCAGCAGCTTGGCCCGGGACCCCGGGCAGACCCAGTACTTC; cdr3_aa: CASSLARDPGQTQYF
v_call: TRBV11-3; d_call: TRBD2; clone_size: once; j_call: TRBJ2-1; cdr3_nt: TGTGCCAGCAGCCTCGCGGGGGGCGGGGGCTACAATGAGCAGTTCTTC; cdr3_aa: CASSLAGGGGYNEQFF
v_call: TRBV6-1; d_call: -; clone_size: -; j_call: TRBJ1-4; cdr3_nt: TGTGCCAGCCAACGCGCCTTGGATGAAAAACTGTTTTTT; cdr3_aa: CASQRALDEKLFF
v_call: TRBV7-9; d_call: -; clone_size: -; j_call: TRBJ2-3; cdr3_nt: TGTGCCAGCAGCTCCCCAAGCACAGATACGCAGTATTTT; cdr3_aa: CASSSPSTDTQYF
v_call: TRBV23-1; d_call: -; clone_size: -; j_call: TRBJ2-1; cdr3_nt: TGCGCCAGCAGTCAATCCCCAGATCGATACCAGTTCTTC; cdr3_aa: CASSQSPDRYQFF
v_call: TRBV29-1; d_call: -; clone_size: -; j_call: TRBJ2-7; cdr3_nt: TGCAGCGCAGAGGGCCAGTTCTACGAGCAGTACTTC; cdr3_aa: CSAEGQFYEQYF
v_call: TRBV6-1; d_call: -; clone_size: -; j_call: TRBJ2-7; cdr3_nt: TGTGCCAGCAGTGAAGGAGTGTACGAGCAGTACTTC; cdr3_aa: CASSEGVYEQYF
v_call: TRBV5-1; d_call: -; clone_size: -; j_call: TRBJ1-2; cdr3_nt: TGCGCCAGCAGCTCAATAGGACACCCTAACTATGGCTACACCTTC; cdr3_aa: CASSSIGHPNYGYTF
v_call: TRBV7-9; d_call: TRBD2; clone_size: -; j_call: TRBJ2-1; cdr3_nt: TGTGCCAGCAGCTCCCCGGCTAGCGGGAGCGACAATGAGCAGTTCTTC; cdr3_aa: CASSSPASGSDNEQFF
v_call: TRBV7-9; d_call: -; clone_size: -; j_call: TRBJ1-1; cdr3_nt: TGTGCCAGCAGCTTATTACCGAACACTGAAGCTTTCTTT; cdr3_aa: CASSLLPNTEAFF
v_call: TRBV5-6; d_call: -; clone_size: -; j_call: TRBJ1-4; cdr3_nt: TGTGCCAGCAGCTCGGACGAGGGTCGAGAAAAACTGTTTTTT; cdr3_aa: CASSSDEGREKLFF
v_call: TRBV5-1; d_call: -; clone_size: -; j_call: TRBJ2-7; cdr3_nt: TGCGCCAGCAGCTGGGGAGGGGGGGACCCCTCCTACGAGCAGTACTTC; cdr3_aa: CASSWGGGDPSYEQYF
v_call: TRBV5-4; d_call: TRBD1; clone_size: -; j_call: TRBJ1-1; cdr3_nt: TGTGCCAGCAGCCCGAGGGACAGGGGGCCAACTGAAGCTTTCTTT; cdr3_aa: CASSPRDRGPTEAFF
v_call: TRBV5-1; d_call: -; clone_size: -; j_call: TRBJ2-1; cdr3_nt: TGCGCCAGCAGCTCCGAGGGGATCAGGGAGCAGTTCTTC; cdr3_aa: CASSSEGIREQFF
v_call: TRBV7-8; d_call: -; clone_size: -; j_call: TRBJ1-6; cdr3_nt: TGTGCCAGCAGCAAACAGGGTGGGACTGGTAATTCACCCCTCCACTTT; cdr3_aa: CASSKQGGTGNSPLHF
v_call: TRBV25-1; d_call: -; clone_size: -; j_call: TRBJ1-5; cdr3_nt: TGTGCCAGCAGTGGATACGGTGCGAATCAGCCCCAGCATTTT; cdr3_aa: CASSGYGANQPQHF
v_call: TRBV30; d_call: TRBD1; clone_size: -; j_call: TRBJ2-1; cdr3_nt: TGTGCCTGGGGGGACAGGGGACGGGTCAATGAGCAGTTCTTC; cdr3_aa: CAWGDRGRVNEQFF
v_call: TRBV7-2; d_call: -; clone_size: -; j_call: TRBJ2-5; cdr3_nt: TGTGCCAGCAGCTTAAGGGAGAACCAGGAAAAGACCCAGTACTTC; cdr3_aa: CASSLRENQEKTQYF
v_call: TRBV10-3; d_call: TRBD1; clone_size: -; j_call: TRBJ1-1; cdr3_nt: TGTGCCATCAGTGAGTCGGCAGGGGGTAACACTGAAGCTTTCTTT; cdr3_aa: CAISESAGGNTEAFF
v_call: TRBV6-1; d_call: -; clone_size: -; j_call: TRBJ1-1; cdr3_nt: TGTGCCAGCAGTGAAGGCAGGGGTCCTGGGACTGAAGCTTTCTTT; cdr3_aa: CASSEGRGPGTEAFF
v_call: TRBV7-6; d_call: TRBD2; clone_size: -; j_call: TRBJ2-5; cdr3_nt: TGTGCCAGCAGCCTCCAGACATCTAGCGGGAGCAGGGGGGAGACCCAGTACTTC; cdr3_aa: CASSLQTSSGSRGETQYF
v_call: TRBV7-9; d_call: -; clone_size: once; j_call: TRBJ1-2; cdr3_nt: TGTGCCAGCAGCTTAGTAGTGGGTCAGAGTTATGGCTACACCTTC; cdr3_aa: CASSLVVGQSYGYTF
v_call: TRBV28; d_call: TRBD1; clone_size: -; j_call: TRBJ1-4; cdr3_nt: TGTGCCAGCAGAAGAAATGACAGGGTTGTAACCGAAAAACTGTTTTTT; cdr3_aa: CASRRNDRVVTEKLFF
v_call: TRBV27; d_call: -; clone_size: -; j_call: TRBJ2-1; cdr3_nt: TGTGCCAGCAGGTCCACCGTCTTAGACAATGAGCAGTTCTTC; cdr3_aa: CASRSTVLDNEQFF
v_call: TRBV15; d_call: -; clone_size: once; j_call: TRBJ1-5; cdr3_nt: TGTGCCACCAGCAGCAGGGACCCTAGCAATCAGCCCCAGCATTTT; cdr3_aa: CATSSRDPSNQPQHF
v_call: TRBV7-2; d_call: TRBD2; clone_size: -; j_call: TRBJ2-7; cdr3_nt: TGTGCCAGCAGCCGACAAGGACTAGCGGGCGGTAGCTCCTACGAGCAGTACTTC; cdr3_aa: CASSRQGLAGGSSYEQYF
v_call: TRBV27; d_call: TRBD1; clone_size: -; j_call: TRBJ1-2; cdr3_nt: TGTGCCAGCAGTCGACGACAGGGTCCCTATGGCTACACCTTC; cdr3_aa: CASSRRQGPYGYTF
v_call: TRBV9; d_call: -; clone_size: once; j_call: TRBJ2-2; cdr3_nt: TGTGCCAGCGGGGGCCAGGGCCGAACCGGGGAGCTGTTTTTT; cdr3_aa: CASGGQGRTGELFF
v_call: TRBV6-5; d_call: TRBD1; clone_size: -; j_call: TRBJ1-1; cdr3_nt: TGTGCCAGCAGTTATCACCCGGGACAGGGGACTGAAGCTTTCTTT; cdr3_aa: CASSYHPGQGTEAFF
v_call: TRBV6-1; d_call: -; clone_size: -; j_call: TRBJ1-2; cdr3_nt: TGTGCCAGCAGTGATTGGTTTACGGGGGATCTGGACTATGGCTACACCTTC; cdr3_aa: CASSDWFTGDLDYGYTF
v_call: TRBV6-6; d_call: -; clone_size: -; j_call: TRBJ2-7; cdr3_nt: TGTGCCAGCAGTTCTCCTTCAGGCGGGTACGAGCAGTACTTC; cdr3_aa: CASSSPSGGYEQYF
v_call: TRBV6-1; d_call: TRBD1; clone_size: -; j_call: TRBJ1-5; cdr3_nt: TGTGCCAGCAGTGATTCCCGACAGGGGATTCAGCCCCAGCATTTT; cdr3_aa: CASSDSRQGIQPQHF
v_call: TRBV6-1; d_call: -; clone_size: -; j_call: TRBJ2-4; cdr3_nt: TGTGCCAGCAGTGAACCAGGGTCCCCGAACTTC; cdr3_aa: CASSEPGSPNF
v_call: TRBV6-5; d_call: -; clone_size: -; j_call: TRBJ2-7; cdr3_nt: TGTGCCAGCAGCAACTCAGGGGCTGGGGGCAACGAGCAGTACTTC; cdr3_aa: CASSNSGAGGNEQYF
v_call: TRBV7-9; d_call: -; clone_size: -; j_call: TRBJ2-7; cdr3_nt: TGTGCCAGCAGCCCCCGGAGGTCGGGGCTTTCCGAGCAGTACTTC; cdr3_aa: CASSPRRSGLSEQYF
v_call: TRBV28; d_call: -; clone_size: -; j_call: TRBJ1-4; cdr3_nt: TGTGCCAGCAGTTCAAGGTTTACAACTAATGAAAAACTGTTTTTT; cdr3_aa: CASSSRFTTNEKLFF
v_call: TRBV2; d_call: -; clone_size: -; j_call: TRBJ2-7; cdr3_nt: TGTGCCAGCAGGGACCTCAACTACGAGCAGTACTTC; cdr3_aa: CASRDLNYEQYF
v_call: TRBV7-8; d_call: -; clone_size: -; j_call: TRBJ2-7; cdr3_nt: TGTGCCAGCAGCTTAACGGGAATATTGCACGAGCAGTACTTC; cdr3_aa: CASSLTGILHEQYF